This TCR beta chain was sequenced during a study of cytomegalovirus exposure and HLA in healthy donors. General study points: A later analysis appeared to link common viral pathogens to several of the most significant clusters. Earlier analysis found most TCR beta V segments productive about 87% or about 30% of the time.

The V end lost 5 bases, the J end lost 4 bases, and 15 bases lay between the germline ends. The germline gives CDR1 LGHNT, CDR2 FRNRAP. This CDR3 is 14 amino acids long. As concerns this clone: Its antigen is unknown.

PCR primers comprised 60 Vbeta and 13 Jbeta primers. This table comes from immunoSEQ multiplex PCR, and its TCRdb copy is limited to in-frame clones, with some not included. The sample consists of 150,000 to 200,000 clones, roughly 79% of them appearing once. The sequence was obtained from a woman in her 40s in good health and CMV-seronegative. The sample taken for sequencing was PBMCs. This chain uses TRBV12-5 with TRBJ2-7; D might be TRBD2 (6 bases). The CDR3 loop is CASGPDLEGYEQYF. The CDR3 DNA reads as TGTGCTAGTGGTCCCGATCTGGAGGGGTACGAGCAGTACTTC.